This T cell receptor beta chain was observed in a study of T-cell reconstitution after alpha-beta-depleted transplantation in children. Findings and caveats of the study: It was surviving recipient T cells and thymic progenitors that gave some patients high TCRbeta diversity at day 60. Expanded graft clones numbering several hundred reportedly gave rise to alpha-beta T cells about two months after transplant.

For TCRbeta, the library was prepared with unique molecular identifiers. TCRdb fed the PCR reads into MiXCR, producing one record per CDR3 protein. The sample includes 440,000 or so distinct CDR3 sequences, roughly 44% of them seen just once. Trimming pared 2 bases from V and 1 base from J, leaving 11 bases between. Germline V gene sequence: CDR1 MNHEY, CDR2 SVGAGI. There are 15 residues in the CDR3. A note on this clonotype: Its specificity is unknown.

The chain uses TRBV6-5 and TRBJ2-5; D may be TRBD2 (7 bases). This receptor was identified in a girl aged 2-10 years with aplastic anemia, due to receive a stem cell transplant. This specimen was PBMCs, taken before TCRalphabeta/CD19-depleted stem cell transplant. CDR3 protein: CASSYGGGSQETQYF. DNA for the CDR3: TGTGCCAGCAGTTACGGGGGGGGCAGCCAAGAGACCCAGTACTTC.